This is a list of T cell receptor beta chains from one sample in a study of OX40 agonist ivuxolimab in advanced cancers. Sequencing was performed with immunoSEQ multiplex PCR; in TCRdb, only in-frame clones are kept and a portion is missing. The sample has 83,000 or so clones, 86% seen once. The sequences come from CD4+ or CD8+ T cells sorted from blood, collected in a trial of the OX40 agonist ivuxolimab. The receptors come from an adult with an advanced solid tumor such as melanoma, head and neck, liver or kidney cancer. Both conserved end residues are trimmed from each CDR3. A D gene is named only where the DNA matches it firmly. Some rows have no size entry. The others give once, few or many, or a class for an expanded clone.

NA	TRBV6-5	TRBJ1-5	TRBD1	ASRPDRGINQPQH
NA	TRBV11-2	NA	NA	ASSLEQDTYEQY
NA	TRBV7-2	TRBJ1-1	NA	ASSLAGAANTEAF
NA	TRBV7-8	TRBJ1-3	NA	ASSLAGTGNTIY
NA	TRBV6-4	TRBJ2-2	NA	ASSAGPGTTERGELF
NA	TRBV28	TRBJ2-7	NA	ASSLIGDEQY
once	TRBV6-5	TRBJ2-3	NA	ASTPMGISTDTQY
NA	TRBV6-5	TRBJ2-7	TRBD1	ASSATGGPYEQY
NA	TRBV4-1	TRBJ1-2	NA	ASSRDRGSGYT
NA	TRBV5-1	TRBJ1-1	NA	ASSSANTEAF
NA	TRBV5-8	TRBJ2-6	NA	ASSLVGAGANVLT
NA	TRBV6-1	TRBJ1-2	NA	ASTYGRGGDYGYT
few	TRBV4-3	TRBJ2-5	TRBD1	ASSQAHRDRGRGETQY
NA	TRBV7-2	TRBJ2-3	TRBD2	ASLAGTSVDTQY
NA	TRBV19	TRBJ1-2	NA	ASSIGDGNYGYT
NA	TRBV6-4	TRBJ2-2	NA	ASSEGGLPGPGELF
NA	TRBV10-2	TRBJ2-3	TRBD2	ASSRSGVLTDTQY
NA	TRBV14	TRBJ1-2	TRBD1	ASSQDLGQGGDGPFYGYT
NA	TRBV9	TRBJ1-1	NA	ASSVAQGNTEAF
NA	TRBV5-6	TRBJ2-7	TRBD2	ASSLRVLRTSPYEQY
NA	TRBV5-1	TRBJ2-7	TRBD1	ASSSHGQGPYEQY
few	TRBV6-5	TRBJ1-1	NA	ASSYQRGTEAF
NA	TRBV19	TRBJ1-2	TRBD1	ASSTNRGRGYT
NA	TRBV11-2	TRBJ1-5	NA	ASSRERAGGQPQH
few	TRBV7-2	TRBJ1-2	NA	ASSQNPGRSYGYT
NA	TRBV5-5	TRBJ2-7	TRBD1	ASSLGQGAYEQY
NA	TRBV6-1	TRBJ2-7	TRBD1	ASSGQGGPYEQY
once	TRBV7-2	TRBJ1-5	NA	ASSLGRSNQPQH
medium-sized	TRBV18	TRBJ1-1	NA	ASSTNRDTEAF
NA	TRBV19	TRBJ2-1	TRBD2	ASSARLAGGPEVTF
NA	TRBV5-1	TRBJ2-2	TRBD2	ASSLPGLANTGELF
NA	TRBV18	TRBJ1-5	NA	ASSPTMSQPQH
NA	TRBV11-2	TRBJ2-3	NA	ASSSGPSTDTQY
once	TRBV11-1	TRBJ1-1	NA	ASSLQGGTEAF
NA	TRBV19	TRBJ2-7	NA	ASSRRGSRSPAYEQY
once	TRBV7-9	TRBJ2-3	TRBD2	ASSLRGTSDTDTQY
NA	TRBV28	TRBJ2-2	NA	ASRPAIVDGELF
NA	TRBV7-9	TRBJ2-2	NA	ASSSFGELF
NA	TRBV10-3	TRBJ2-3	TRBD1	AIRGTGKDTQY
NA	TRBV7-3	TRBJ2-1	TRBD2	ASSLTKTGGSYNEQF
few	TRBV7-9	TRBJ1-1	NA	ASSPNLGATTEAF
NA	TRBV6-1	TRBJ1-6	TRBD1	ASIPGRGTGYPLH
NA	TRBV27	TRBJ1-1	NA	ASSPQRMNTEAF
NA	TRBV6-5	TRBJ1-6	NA	ASSYRTRGNSPLH
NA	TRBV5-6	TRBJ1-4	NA	ASSQRVFVEKLF
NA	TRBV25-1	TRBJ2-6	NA	ASRNSGSGANVLT
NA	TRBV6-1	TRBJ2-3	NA	ASSVRTVTDTQY
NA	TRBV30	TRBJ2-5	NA	AWRRGQETQY
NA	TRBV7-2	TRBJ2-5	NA	ASSLGWETQY
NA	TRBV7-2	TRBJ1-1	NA	ASSLKPGAEAF
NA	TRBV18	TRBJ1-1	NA	ASSFSENTEAF
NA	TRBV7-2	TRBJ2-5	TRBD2	ASSFSSGGVETQY